Here is one T cell receptor (beta chain) with its context. Its antigen is currently unknown. This entry comes from a study of T cells expressing NK-cell markers. Study-wide findings and caveats: Each of a handful of donors carried dominant NKG2C+ clonotypes accounting for about 1.0-8% of CD8+ T cells. The HCMV specificity of the expanded NKG2C+ T cell clones stayed unresolved.

Synthesis of TCR beta cDNA relied on 5'RACE template switching carrying UMIs. TCRdb re-called the 5' RACE reads and gives one entry per CDR3 protein, without DNA. The specimen's table records hundreds of thousands of distinct CDR3 sequences. Germline V gives CDR1 KGHDR, CDR2 SFDVKD. The CDR3 is 15 residues long. This chain joins TRBV24-1 and TRBJ2-2; TCRdb selects TRBD2, and the lack of DNA leaves this call unchecked. The source is a man aged 18 to 35 in good health. Input material: blood T cells: a sorted CD56 or NKG2C T cell subset, CD4+ or CD8+ T cells, or bulk PBMC T cells (not recorded which). This chain's CDR3 is CATSDWRLRPGELFF.